The text below deals with one T cell receptor beta chain. Its matching antigen is unknown. Germline V gene lookup returns CDR1 LNHNV and CDR2 YYDKDF (reference sequence). With 1 base removed from V and 12 bases from J, the gap between germline ends came to 18 bases. CDR3 length equals 15 residues. The PCR employed 60 Vbeta primers together with 13 Jbeta primers. Clones were sequenced by immunoSEQ multiplex PCR, and TCRdb holds only the in-frame ones, with some missing. The sample consists of 150,000 to 200,000 clones, around 80% of them appearing once. The data were taken from a study of cytomegalovirus exposure and HLA in healthy donors. Turning to the study itself: Among the 398 genotyped donors, over 70% were placed in the Caucasian-associated ancestry cluster. Study results and limitations: A reported reduction in N-insertions relative to the roughly 640-donor mean was seen in an Asian-associated ancestry cluster in a later analysis. Cytomegalovirus-associated status was assigned to some 160 TCR beta chains.

The chain recombines TRBV15 with TRBJ1-4; the D gene is possibly TRBD1 (5 bases). Material for sequencing was PBMCs. The clonotype originates from a woman between 25 and 40 years old in good health and CMV-seropositive. CDR3 sequence reads: CATSRGVGGTDELFF. CDR3 nucleotide sequence: TGTGCCACCAGCAGAGGGGTGGGGGGTACTGACGAACTGTTTTTT.